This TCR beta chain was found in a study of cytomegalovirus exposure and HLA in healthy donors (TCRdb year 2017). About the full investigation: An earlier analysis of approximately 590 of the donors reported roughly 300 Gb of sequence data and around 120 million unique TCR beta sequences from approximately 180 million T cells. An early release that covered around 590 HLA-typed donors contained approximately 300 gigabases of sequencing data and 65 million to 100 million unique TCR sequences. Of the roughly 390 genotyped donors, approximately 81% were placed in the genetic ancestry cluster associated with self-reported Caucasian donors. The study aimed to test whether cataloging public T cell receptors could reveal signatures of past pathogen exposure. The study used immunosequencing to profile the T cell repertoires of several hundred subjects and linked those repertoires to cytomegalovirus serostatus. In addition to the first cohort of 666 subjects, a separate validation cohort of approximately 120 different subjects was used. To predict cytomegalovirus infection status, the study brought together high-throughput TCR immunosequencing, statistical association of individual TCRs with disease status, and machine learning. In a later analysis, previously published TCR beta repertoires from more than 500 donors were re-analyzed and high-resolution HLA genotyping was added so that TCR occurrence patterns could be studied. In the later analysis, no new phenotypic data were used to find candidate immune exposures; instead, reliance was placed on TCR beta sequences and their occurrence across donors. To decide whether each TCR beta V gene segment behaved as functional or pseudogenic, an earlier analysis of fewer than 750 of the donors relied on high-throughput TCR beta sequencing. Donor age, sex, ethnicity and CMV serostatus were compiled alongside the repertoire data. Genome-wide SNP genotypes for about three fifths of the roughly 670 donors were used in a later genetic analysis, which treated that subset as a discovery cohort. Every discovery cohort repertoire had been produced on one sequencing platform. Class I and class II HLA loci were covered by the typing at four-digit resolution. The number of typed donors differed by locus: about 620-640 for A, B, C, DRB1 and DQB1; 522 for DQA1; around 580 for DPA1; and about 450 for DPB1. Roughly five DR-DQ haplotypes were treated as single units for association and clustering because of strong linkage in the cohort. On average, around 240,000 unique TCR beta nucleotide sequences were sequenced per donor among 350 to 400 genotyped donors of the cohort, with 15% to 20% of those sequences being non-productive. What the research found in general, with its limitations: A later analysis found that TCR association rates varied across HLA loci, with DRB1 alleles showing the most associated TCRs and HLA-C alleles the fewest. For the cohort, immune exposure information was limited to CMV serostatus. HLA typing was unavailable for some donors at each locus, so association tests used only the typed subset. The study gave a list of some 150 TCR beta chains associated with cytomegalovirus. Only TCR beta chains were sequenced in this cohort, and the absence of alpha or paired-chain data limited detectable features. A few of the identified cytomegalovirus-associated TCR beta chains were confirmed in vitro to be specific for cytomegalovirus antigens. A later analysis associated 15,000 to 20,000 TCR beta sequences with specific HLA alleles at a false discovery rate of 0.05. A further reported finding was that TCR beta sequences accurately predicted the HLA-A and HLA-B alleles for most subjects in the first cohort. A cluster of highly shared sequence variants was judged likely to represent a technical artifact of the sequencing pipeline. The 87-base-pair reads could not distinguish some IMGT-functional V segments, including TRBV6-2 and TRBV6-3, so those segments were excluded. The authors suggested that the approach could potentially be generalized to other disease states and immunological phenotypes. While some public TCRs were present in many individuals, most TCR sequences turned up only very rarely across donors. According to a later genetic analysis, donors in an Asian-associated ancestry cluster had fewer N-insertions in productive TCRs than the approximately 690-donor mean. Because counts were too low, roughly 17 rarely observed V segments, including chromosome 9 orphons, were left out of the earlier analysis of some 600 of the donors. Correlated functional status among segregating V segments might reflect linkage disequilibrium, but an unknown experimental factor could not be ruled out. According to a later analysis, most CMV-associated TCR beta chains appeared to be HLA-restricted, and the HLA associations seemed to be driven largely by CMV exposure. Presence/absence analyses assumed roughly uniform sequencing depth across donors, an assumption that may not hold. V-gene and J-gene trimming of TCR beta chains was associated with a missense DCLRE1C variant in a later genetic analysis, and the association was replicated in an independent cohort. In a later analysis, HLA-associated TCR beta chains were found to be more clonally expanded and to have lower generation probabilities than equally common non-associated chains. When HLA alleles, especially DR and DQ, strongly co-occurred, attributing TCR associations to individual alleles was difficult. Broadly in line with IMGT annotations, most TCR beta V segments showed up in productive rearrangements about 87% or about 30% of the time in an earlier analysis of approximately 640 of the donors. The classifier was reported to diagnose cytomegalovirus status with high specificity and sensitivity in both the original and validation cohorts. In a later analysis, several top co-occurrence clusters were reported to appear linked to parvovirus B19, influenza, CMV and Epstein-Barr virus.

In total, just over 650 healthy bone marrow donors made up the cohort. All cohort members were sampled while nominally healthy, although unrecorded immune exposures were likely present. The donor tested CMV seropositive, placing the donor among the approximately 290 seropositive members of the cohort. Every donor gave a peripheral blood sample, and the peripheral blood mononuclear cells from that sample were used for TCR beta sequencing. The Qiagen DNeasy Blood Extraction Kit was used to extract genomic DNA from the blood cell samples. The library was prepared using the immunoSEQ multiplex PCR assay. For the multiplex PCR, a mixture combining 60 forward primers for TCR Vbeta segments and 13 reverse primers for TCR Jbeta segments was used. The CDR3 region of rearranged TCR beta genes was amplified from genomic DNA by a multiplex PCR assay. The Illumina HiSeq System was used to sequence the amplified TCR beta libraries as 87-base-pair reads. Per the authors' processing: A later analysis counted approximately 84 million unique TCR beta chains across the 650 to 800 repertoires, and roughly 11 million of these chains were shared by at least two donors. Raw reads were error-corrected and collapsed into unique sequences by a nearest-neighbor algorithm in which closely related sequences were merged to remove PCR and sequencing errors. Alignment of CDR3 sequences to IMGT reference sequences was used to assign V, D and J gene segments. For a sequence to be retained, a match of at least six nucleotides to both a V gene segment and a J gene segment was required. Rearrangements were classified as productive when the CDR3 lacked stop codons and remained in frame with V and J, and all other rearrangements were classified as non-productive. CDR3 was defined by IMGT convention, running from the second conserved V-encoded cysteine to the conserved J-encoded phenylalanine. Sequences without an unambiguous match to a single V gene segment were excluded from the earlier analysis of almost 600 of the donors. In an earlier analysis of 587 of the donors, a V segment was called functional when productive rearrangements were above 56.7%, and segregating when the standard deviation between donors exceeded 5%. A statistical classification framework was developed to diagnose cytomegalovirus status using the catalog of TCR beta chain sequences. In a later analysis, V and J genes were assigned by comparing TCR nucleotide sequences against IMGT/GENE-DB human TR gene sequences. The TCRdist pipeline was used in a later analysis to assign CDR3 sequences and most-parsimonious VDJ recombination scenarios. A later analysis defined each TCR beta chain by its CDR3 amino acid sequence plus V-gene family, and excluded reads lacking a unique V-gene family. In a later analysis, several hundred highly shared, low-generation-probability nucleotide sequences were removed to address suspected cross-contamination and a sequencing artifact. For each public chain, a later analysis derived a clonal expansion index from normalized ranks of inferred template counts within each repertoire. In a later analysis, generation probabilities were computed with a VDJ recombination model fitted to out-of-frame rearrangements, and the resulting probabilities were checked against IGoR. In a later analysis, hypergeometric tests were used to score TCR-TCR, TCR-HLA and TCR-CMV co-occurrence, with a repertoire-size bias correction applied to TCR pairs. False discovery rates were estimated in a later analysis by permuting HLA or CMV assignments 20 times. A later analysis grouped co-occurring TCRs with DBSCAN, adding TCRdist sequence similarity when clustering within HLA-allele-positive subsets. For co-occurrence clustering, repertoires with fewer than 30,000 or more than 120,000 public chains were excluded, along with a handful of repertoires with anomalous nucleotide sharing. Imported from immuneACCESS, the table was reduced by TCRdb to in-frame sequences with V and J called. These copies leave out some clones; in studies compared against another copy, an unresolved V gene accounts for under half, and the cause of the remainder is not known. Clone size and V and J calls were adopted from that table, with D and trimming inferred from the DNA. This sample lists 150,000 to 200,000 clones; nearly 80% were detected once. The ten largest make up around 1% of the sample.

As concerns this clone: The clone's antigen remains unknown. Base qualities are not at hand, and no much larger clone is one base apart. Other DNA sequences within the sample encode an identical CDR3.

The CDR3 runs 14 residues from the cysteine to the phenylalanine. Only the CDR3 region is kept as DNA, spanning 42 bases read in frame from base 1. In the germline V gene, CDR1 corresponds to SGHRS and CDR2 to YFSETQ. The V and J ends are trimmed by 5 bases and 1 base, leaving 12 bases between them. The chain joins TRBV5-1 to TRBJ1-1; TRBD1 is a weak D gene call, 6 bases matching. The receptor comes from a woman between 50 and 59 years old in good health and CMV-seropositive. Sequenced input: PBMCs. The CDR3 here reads CASSNGQPNTEAFF. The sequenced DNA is TGCGCCAGCAGTAATGGACAGCCGAACACTGAAGCTTTCTTT.